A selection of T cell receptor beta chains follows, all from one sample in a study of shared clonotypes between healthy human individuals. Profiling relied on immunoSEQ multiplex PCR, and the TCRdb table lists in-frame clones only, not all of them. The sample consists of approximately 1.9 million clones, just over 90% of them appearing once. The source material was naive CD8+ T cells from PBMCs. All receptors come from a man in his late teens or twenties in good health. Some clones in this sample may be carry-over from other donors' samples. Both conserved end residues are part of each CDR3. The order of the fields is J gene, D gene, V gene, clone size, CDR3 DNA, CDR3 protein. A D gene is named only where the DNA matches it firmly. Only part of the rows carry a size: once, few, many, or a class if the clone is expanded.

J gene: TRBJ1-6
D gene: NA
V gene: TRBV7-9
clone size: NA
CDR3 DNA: TGTGCCAGCAGCTTGGATTTTTCACCCCTCCACTTT
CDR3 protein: CASSLDFSPLHF

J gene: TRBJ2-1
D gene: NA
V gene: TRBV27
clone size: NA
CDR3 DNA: TGTGCCAGCAGTCCAAGGCCCGACGGCAATGAGCAGTTCTTC
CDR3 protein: CASSPRPDGNEQFF

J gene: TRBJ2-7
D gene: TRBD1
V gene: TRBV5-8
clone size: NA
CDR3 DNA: TGTGCCAGCAGCTTGGGGCCAGGGGGTAGGGAGCAGTACTTC
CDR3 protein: CASSLGPGGREQYF

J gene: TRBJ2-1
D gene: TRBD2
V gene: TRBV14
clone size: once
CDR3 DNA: TGTGCCAGCAGGCGCACTAGCGGCCCCTACAATGAGCAGTTCTTC
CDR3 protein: CASRRTSGPYNEQFF

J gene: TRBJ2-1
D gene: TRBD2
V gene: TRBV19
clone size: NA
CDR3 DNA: TGTGCCAGTAGTATTCTAACTAGCGGGAGCTGGAATGAGCAGTTCTTC
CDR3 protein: CASSILTSGSWNEQFF

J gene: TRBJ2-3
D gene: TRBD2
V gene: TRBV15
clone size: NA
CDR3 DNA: TGTGCCACCAGCAGAGACCGCGGGAGGACAGATACGCAGTATTTT
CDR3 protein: CATSRDRGRTDTQYF

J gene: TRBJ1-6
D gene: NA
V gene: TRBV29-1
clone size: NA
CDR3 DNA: TGCAGCGCCGTGACAGGATATAATTCACCCCTCCACTTT
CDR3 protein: CSAVTGYNSPLHF

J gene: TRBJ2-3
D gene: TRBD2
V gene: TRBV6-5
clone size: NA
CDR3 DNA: TGTGCCAGCAGTCCCGGGACTAGCGGGAGTCATACGCAGTATTTT
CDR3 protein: CASSPGTSGSHTQYF

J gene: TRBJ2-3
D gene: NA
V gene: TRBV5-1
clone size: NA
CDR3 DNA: TGCGCCAGCAGAGACAGGGGCGGGGGCCCTAGCACAGATACGCAGTATTTT
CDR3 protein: CASRDRGGGPSTDTQYF

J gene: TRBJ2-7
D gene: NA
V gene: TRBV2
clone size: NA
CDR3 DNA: TGTGCCAGCATCGGGTTACCCTACGAGCAGTACTTC
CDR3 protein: CASIGLPYEQYF

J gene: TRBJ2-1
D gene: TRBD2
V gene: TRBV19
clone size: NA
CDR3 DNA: TGTGCCAGTAGTATCCTGACTAGCGGGCGGAACAATGAGCAGTTCTTC
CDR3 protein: CASSILTSGRNNEQFF

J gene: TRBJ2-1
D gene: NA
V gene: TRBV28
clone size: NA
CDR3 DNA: TGTGCCAGCAGTTTCTGGGGGGATTTTAATGAGCAGTTCTTC
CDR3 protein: CASSFWGDFNEQFF

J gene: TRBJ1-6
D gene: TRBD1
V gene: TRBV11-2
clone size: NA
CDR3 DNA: TGTGCCAGCAGCTTAGCGGAGGTGGCAGGGGGCTCACCCCTCCACTTT
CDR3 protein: CASSLAEVAGGSPLHF

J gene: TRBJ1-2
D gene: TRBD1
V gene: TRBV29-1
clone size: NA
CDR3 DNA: TGCAGCGCCCATACTGGACAGGCCAACTATGGCTACACCTTC
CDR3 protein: CSAHTGQANYGYTF

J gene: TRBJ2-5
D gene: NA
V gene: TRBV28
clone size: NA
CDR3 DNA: TGTGCCAGCAGGGGGAATACTCAAGAGACCCAGTACTTC
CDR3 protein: CASRGNTQETQYF

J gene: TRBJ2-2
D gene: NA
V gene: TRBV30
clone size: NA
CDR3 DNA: TGTGCCTGGAGCCCAACGAACACCGGGGAGCTGTTTTTT
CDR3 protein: CAWSPTNTGELFF

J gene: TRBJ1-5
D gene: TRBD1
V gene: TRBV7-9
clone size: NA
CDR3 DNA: TGTGCCAGCAGCCTCGGACAGGGAATAAGGCGCAATCAGCCCCAGCATTTT
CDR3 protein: CASSLGQGIRRNQPQHF

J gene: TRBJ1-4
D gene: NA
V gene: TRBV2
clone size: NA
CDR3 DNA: TGTGCCAGCAGTGAATGGAGGGCCGGTGAAAAACTGTTTTTT
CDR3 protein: CASSEWRAGEKLFF

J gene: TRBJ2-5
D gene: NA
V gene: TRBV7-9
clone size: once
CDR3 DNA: TGTGCCAGCAGCTTAAAATCCGCTTCGGAGACCCAGTACTTC
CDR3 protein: CASSLKSASETQYF

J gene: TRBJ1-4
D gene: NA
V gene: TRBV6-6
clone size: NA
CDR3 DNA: TGTGCCAGCAGTTACAGTCAGGGCCGGGCTAATGAAAAACTGTTTTTT
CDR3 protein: CASSYSQGRANEKLFF

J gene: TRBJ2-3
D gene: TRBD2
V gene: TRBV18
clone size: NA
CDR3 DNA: TGTGCCAGCTCACCATATCGGGAGGGGGAAGATACGCAGTATTTT
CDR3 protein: CASSPYREGEDTQYF

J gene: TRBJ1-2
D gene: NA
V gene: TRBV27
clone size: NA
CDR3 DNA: TGTGCCAGCAGTTTATCAGCCTCCTCATCGGGTTGGGGACCTCCTAACTATGGCTACACCTTC
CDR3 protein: CASSLSASSSGWGPPNYGYTF

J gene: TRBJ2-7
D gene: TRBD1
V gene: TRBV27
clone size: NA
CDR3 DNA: TGTGCCAGCAGTCCCTCGACAGGGTTGGTTTCCTACGAGCAGTACTTC
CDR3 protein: CASSPSTGLVSYEQYF

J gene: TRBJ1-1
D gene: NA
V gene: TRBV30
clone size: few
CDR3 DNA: TGTGCCTGGAGTGTAACACGTCGTACTGAAGCTTTCTTT
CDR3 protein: CAWSVTRRTEAFF

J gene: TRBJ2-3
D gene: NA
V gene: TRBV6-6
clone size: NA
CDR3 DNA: TGTGCCACCCGCAGTGGCCCAGATACGCAGTATTTT
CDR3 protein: CATRSGPDTQYF

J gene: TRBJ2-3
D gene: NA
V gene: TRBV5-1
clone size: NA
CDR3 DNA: TGCGCCAGCAGCTTGGTCTTACGAGATACGCAGTATTTT
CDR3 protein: CASSLVLRDTQYF

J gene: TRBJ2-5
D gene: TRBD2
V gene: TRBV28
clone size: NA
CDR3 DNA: TGTGCCAGCAGTAATAGCGGGAGTTTTGGAGAGACCCAGTACTTC
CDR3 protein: CASSNSGSFGETQYF

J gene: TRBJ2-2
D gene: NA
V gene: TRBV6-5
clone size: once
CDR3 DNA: TGTGCCAGCAGTCACAGCGGGCGAAGAACCGGGGAGCTGTTTTTT
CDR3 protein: CASSHSGRRTGELFF

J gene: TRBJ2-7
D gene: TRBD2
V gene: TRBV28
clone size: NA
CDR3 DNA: TGTGCCACCCTGACTAGCGGGAGGTACGAGCAGTACTTC
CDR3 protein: CATLTSGRYEQYF

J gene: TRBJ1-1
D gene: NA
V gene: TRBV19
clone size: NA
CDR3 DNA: TGTGCCAGTAGTCCCGCAGCATACATGAACACTGAAGCTTTCTTT
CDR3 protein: CASSPAAYMNTEAFF

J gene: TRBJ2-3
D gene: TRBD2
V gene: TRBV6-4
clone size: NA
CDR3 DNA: TGTGCCAGCAGTGACCTAGCAACTAGCGACACAGATACGCAGTATTTT
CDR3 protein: CASSDLATSDTDTQYF

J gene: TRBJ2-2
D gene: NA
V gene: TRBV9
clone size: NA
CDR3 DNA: TGTGCCAGCAGCGTAGGGTCCGGGGAGCTGTTTTTT
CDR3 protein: CASSVGSGELFF

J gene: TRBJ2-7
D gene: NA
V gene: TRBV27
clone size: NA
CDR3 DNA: TGTGCCAGCAGGGAGACCGACAACTACGAGCAGTACTTC
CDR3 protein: CASRETDNYEQYF

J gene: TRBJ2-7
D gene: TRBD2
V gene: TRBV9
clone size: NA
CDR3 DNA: TGTGCCAGCAGCCGGAGGGCGGGAGGCCTCTACGAGCAGTACTTC
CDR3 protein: CASSRRAGGLYEQYF

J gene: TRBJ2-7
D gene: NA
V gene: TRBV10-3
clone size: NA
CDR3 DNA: TGTGCCATCAGTGAGTCGCCGGGCGGAGGATCCTACGAGCAGTACTTC
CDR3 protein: CAISESPGGGSYEQYF

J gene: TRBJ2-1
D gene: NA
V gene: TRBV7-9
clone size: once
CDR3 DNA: TGTGCCAGCAGCTACTGGTCGGACAATGAGCAGTTCTTC
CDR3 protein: CASSYWSDNEQFF

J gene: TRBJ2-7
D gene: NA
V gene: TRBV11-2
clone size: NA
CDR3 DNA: TGTGCCAGCGGGGGAGAGGGGAACGAGCAGTACTTC
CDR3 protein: CASGGEGNEQYF

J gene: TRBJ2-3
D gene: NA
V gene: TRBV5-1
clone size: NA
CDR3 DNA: TGCGCCAGCAGCTCGGCCATAGGTTTCACAGATACGCAGTATTTT
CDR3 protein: CASSSAIGFTDTQYF

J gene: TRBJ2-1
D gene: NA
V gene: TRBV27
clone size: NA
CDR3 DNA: TGTGCCAGCAGTTTAGGGTTAGGGACCTACAATGAGCAGTTCTTC
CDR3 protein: CASSLGLGTYNEQFF

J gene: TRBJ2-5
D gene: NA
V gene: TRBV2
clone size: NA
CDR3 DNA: TGTGCCAGCACTAAAGACTCCGGCCAAGAGACCCAGTACTTC
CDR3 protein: CASTKDSGQETQYF

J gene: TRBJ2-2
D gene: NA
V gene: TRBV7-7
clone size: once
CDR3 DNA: TGTGCCAGCAGCTTTGGGCCTCACACCGGGGAGCTGTTTTTT
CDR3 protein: CASSFGPHTGELFF

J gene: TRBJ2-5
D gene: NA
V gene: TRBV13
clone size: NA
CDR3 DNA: TGTGCCAGCAGCTTAGCCGGCCAGGGGCAAGAGACCCAGTACTTC
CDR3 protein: CASSLAGQGQETQYF

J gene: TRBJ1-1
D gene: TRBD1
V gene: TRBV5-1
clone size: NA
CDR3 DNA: TGCGCCAGCAGCTTGGTGGGACAGGGGCCGAACACTGAAGCTTTCTTT
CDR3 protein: CASSLVGQGPNTEAFF

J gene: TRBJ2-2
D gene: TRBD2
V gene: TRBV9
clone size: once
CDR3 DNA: TGTGCCAGCAGCGTGGCTAGCGGGAGCGGCACCGGGGAGCTGTTTTTT
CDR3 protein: CASSVASGSGTGELFF

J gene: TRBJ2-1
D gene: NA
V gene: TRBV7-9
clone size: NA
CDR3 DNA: TGTGCCAGCAGCTTAGGGGGACTCATCAATGAGCAGTTCTTC
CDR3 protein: CASSLGGLINEQFF